This TCR beta chain was sequenced in a study of a mutant IDH1 vaccine in newly diagnosed glioma. This clone has only a few counts. Its antigen remains unknown. Noted time point: week 47, end of study. Topical imiquimod was applied with each vaccine dose, which held 300 ug of mutant IDH1 20-mer peptide. Sequencing was performed with immunoSEQ multiplex PCR; in TCRdb, only in-frame clones are kept and a portion is missing. The data show about 94,000 clones, around nine tenths seen once. The CDR3 runs 14 residues. V gave up 6 bases and J gave up 0 bases, with 11 bases separating them. The V gene's germline CDR1 is MNHNS and CDR2 SASEGT.

The material was PBMCs, obtained from a glioma patient whose treatment included an IDH1 peptide vaccine. The rearrangement uses TRBV6-1 and TRBJ1-1; no clear D gene. The receptor comes from a woman aged 45-65 years with glioma. This chain's CDR3 is CASSAGVMNTEAFF. The DNA for the CDR3 is TGTGCCAGCAGCGCCGGGGTGATGAACACTGAAGCTTTCTTT.